This T cell receptor beta chain was captured by sequencing in a study of T cell repertoires in cytomegalovirus infection. Notes on the study in general: HLA-C-restricted TCR beta clonotypes specific for CMV led the ex vivo response.

TCRdb analysed the reads with MiXCR anew, one entry per CDR3 protein. The table shows around 230,000 distinct CDR3 sequences, with about 39% occurring only once. The table lists this clonotype with a few counts. Antigen specificity is unknown. This TCR came from a human donor in good health (CMV status not recorded). Some clones in this sample may be carry-over from other donors' samples. This sample comprised CD8+ T cells from cultured PBMCs, obtained from culture after CMV antigen stimulation.

CDR3 amino acids: CASSETADYQPQHF. In DNA form, the CDR3 reads TGTGCCAGCAGTGAAACGGCGGATTATCAGCCCCAGCATTTT. The chain links TRBV2 to TRBJ1-5; D is unresolved. There are 14 residues in the CDR3. Per the germline V gene, CDR1 is SNHLY and CDR2 is FYNNEI. The V end lost 2 bases, the J end lost 5 bases, and 10 bases lay between the germline ends.